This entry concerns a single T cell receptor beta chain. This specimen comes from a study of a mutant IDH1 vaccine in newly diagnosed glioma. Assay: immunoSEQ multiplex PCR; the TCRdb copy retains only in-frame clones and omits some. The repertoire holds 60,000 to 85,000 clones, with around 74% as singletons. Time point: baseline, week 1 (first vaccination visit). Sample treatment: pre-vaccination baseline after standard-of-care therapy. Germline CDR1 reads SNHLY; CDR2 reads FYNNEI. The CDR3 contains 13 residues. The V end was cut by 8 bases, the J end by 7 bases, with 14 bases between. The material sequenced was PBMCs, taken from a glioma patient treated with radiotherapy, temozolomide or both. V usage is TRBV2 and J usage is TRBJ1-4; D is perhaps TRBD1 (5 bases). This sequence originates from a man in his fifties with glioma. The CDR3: CASRGLGGEKLFF. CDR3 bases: TGTGCCAGCCGGGGTCTCGGGGGTGAAAAACTGTTTTTT.